This T cell receptor beta chain was captured in a study of T cell repertoires in cytomegalovirus infection. About the study: Both recently identified HLA-C-restricted and well-studied HLA-B-restricted CMV epitopes were used in the study. CMV infection and matching HLA type were both indicated by public TCR beta signatures. Overall study findings and caveats: Of the TCR beta families, the public ones yielded a cumulative frequency that identified carriers of CMV plus the relevant HLA. Across the ex vivo response, the dominant clonotypes were HLA-C-restricted CMV-specific TCR beta clonotypes.

To note about this clonotype: Its target is unknown.

V was shortened by 4 bases and J by 2 bases, with 9 bases between the two germline ends. The CDR3 covers 13 residues. Looked up from germline, CDR1 is MGHDK and CDR2 is SYGVNS. Via MiXCR, TCRdb re-called the reads, giving one row per CDR3 protein. Among 71,000 or so distinct CDR3 sequences listed, approximately 20% were seen once. Sequences were derived from CD8+ T cells from cultured PBMCs, sampled from culture after CMV antigen stimulation. The sequence was obtained from a human donor in good health (CMV status not recorded). Some clones in this sample may be carry-over from other donors' samples. The chain links TRBV25-1 to TRBJ2-7; D remains unclear. The CDR3 region is CASSGPEPYEQYF. The DNA for the CDR3 is TGTGCCAGCAGTGGCCCTGAACCCTACGAGCAGTACTTC.